The rows below give T cell receptor beta chains drawn from one sample of a study of T cells in Graves' hyperthyroidism and ophthalmopathy. TCRdb processed the multiplex PCR reads anew with MiXCR; each CDR3 protein has one entry. The sample carries a few hundred thousand distinct CDR3 sequences, under 15% recorded once. The sample comprised blood. The receptor source for this set is a woman aged 30 to 39 with Graves' hyperthyroidism. The CDR3 runs from the conserved cysteine through the conserved F or W. The D gene is left open where the match is weak. Clone sizes are given selectively: once, few, many, or a class where the clone is expanded.

clone size	D gene	V gene	J gene	CDR3 protein	CDR3 DNA
many	TRBD2	TRBV20-1	TRBJ2-7	CSACRLAVGYEQYF	TGCAGTGCGTGTCGACTAGCGGTCGGATACGAGCAGTACTTC
many	NA	TRBV20-1	TRBJ2-7	CSASPARTVYEQYF	TGCAGTGCTAGCCCAGCGAGAACAGTCTACGAGCAGTACTTC
few	NA	TRBV6-1	TRBJ1-4	CASSSTSGNNEKLFF	TGTGCCAGCAGTTCTACTTCGGGCAATAATGAAAAACTGTTTTTT
many	NA	TRBV3-1	TRBJ2-1	CASSQGPLGGNEQFF	TGTGCCAGCAGCCAAGGTCCCCTCGGGGGCAATGAGCAGTTCTTC
few	NA	TRBV29-1	TRBJ2-7	CSVGTPSYEQYF	TGCAGCGTTGGGACACCCTCCTACGAGCAGTACTTC
few	NA	TRBV4-1	TRBJ2-3	CASSQSLGTQYF	TGCGCCAGCAGCCAATCCCTTGGGACGCAGTATTTT
many	NA	TRBV30	TRBJ1-2	CAWTADSRYYGYTF	TGTGCCTGGACCGCGGACAGTCGATACTATGGCTACACCTTC
many	TRBD1	TRBV11-2	TRBJ2-1	CASSPTGMTFNEQFF	TGTGCCAGCAGTCCGACAGGGATGACATTCAATGAGCAGTTCTTC
NA	NA	TRBV2	TRBJ2-1	CASGDGGHNEQFF	TGTGCCAGCGGCGACGGGGGACACAATGAGCAGTTCTTC
many	NA	TRBV18	TRBJ1-1	CASSPGYTEAFF	TGTGCCAGCAGTCCAGGGTACACTGAAGCTTTCTTT
many	TRBD1	TRBV3-1	TRBJ2-3	CASSSGTGGPDTQYF	TGTGCCAGCAGCAGCGGGACAGGGGGTCCCGATACGCAGTATTTT
NA	NA	TRBV13	TRBJ2-3	CASSFGIYETDTQYF	TGTGCCAGCAGCTTTGGGATCTACGAGACAGATACGCAGTATTTT
NA	TRBD1	TRBV27	TRBJ1-4	CASSLGGRGRGEKLFF	TGTGCCAGCAGTTTGGGGGGCAGGGGGCGGGGTGAAAAACTGTTTTTT
NA	TRBD1	TRBV24-1	TRBJ1-1	CATSDPRQGGTEAFF	TGTGCCACCAGTGATCCCAGACAGGGAGGAACTGAAGCTTTCTTT
many	TRBD2	TRBV27	TRBJ2-1	CASSLETGLAGFRQFF	TGTGCCAGCAGTTTAGAAACGGGACTAGCGGGTTTTAGGCAGTTCTTC
many	NA	TRBV11-2	TRBJ1-1	CASSHGGSTEAFF	TGTGCCAGCAGCCACGGGGGGTCCACTGAAGCTTTCTTT
NA	TRBD1	TRBV7-3	TRBJ2-7	CASSSRQGLHEQYF	TGTGCCAGCAGCTCCCGACAGGGTTTACACGAGCAGTACTTC
NA	NA	TRBV6-2/TRBV6-3	TRBJ2-7	CASRPNGQNFYEQYF	TGTGCCAGCAGGCCAAACGGGCAGAACTTCTACGAGCAGTACTTC
few	NA	TRBV7-2	TRBJ2-3	CASSQPRLLAHTDTQYF	TGTGCCAGCAGCCAGCCGCGGCTCTTAGCGCACACAGATACGCAGTATTTT
many	NA	TRBV11-2	TRBJ2-7	CASSLEVRSYEQYF	TGTGCCAGCAGCTTAGAGGTTCGCTCCTACGAGCAGTACTTC
many	NA	TRBV28	TRBJ2-7	CASSLPPLYEQYF	TGTGCCAGCAGTTTACCCCCCTTGTACGAGCAGTACTTC
NA	NA	TRBV27	TRBJ2-2	CASSLSSTGELFF	TGTGCCAGCAGTTTATCCTCTACCGGGGAGCTGTTTTTT
many	TRBD2	TRBV3-1	TRBJ2-2	CASSLRAGGDTGELFF	TGTGCCAGCAGCCTTAGAGCGGGAGGAGACACCGGGGAGCTGTTTTTT
few	TRBD1	TRBV6-5	TRBJ2-7	CASSYTGQFGEQYF	TGTGCCAGCAGTTACACGGGACAGTTTGGCGAGCAGTACTTC
many	NA	TRBV18	TRBJ2-3	CASSPIAGQDTQYF	TGTGCCAGCTCACCAATTGCAGGGCAAGATACGCAGTATTTT
few	TRBD1	TRBV15	TRBJ2-7	CATRDGQGNEQYF	TGTGCCACCAGGGACGGACAGGGTAACGAGCAGTACTTC
NA	NA	TRBV9	TRBJ2-1	CASSVEVGGNEQFF	TGTGCCAGCAGCGTAGAGGTAGGGGGCAATGAGCAGTTCTTC
NA	TRBD1	TRBV20-1	TRBJ2-7	CSARAPDRVGEQYF	TGCAGTGCTAGAGCCCCGGACAGGGTTGGCGAGCAGTACTTC
many	NA	TRBV20-1	TRBJ1-1	CSARGRKNTEAFF	TGCAGTGCTAGAGGGCGGAAGAACACTGAAGCTTTCTTT
many	NA	TRBV3-1	TRBJ2-5	CASSQPTGPETQYF	TGTGCCAGCAGCCAACCAACAGGGCCCGAGACCCAGTACTTC
many	NA	TRBV18	TRBJ1-1	CASSRNGGSNTEAFF	TGTGCCAGCTCAAGAAATGGGGGCTCGAACACTGAAGCTTTCTTT
once	NA	TRBV20-1	TRBJ2-3	CSARDTTFSTDTQYF	TGCAGTGCTAGAGATACGACATTTAGCACAGATACGCAGTATTTT
many	NA	TRBV7-9	TRBJ1-1	CASSLGEVNTEAFF	TGTGCCAGCAGCTTGGGGGAGGTGAACACTGAAGCTTTCTTT
few	TRBD1	TRBV15	TRBJ2-7	CATSVWGRIQEGQGAYEQYF	TGTGCCACCAGCGTGTGGGGTAGAATCCAGGAAGGACAGGGGGCATACGAGCAGTACTTC
many	TRBD2	TRBV3-1	TRBJ2-3	CANSQDPSGSTDTQYF	TGTGCCAACAGCCAAGATCCTAGCGGGAGCACAGATACGCAGTATTTT
few	NA	TRBV28	TRBJ1-2	CASSFRTAEGYTF	TGTGCCAGCAGTTTTAGGACAGCGGAGGGCTACACCTTC
many	NA	TRBV18	TRBJ1-1	CASSPGTQNTEAFF	TGTGCCAGCTCACCCGGGACCCAGAACACTGAAGCTTTCTTT
few	TRBD1	TRBV24-1	TRBJ1-1	CATSAVTGDGDTEAFF	TGTGCCACCAGTGCCGTGACAGGGGACGGGGACACTGAAGCTTTCTTT
few	TRBD1	TRBV24-1	TRBJ1-4	CATSEQGRKLFF	TGTGCCACCAGTGAACAGGGGCGAAAACTGTTTTTT